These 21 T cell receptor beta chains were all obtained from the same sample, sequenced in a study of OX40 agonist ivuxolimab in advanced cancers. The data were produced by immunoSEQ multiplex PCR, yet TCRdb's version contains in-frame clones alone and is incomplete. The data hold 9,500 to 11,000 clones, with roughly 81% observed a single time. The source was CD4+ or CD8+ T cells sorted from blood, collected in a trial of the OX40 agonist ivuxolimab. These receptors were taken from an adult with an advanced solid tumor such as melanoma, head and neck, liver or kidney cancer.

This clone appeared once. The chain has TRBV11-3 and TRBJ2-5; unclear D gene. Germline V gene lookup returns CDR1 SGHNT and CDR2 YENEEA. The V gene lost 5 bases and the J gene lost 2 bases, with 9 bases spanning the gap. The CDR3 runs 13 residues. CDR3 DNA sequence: TGTGCCAGCAGCGTAACTGAGCAAGAGACCCAGTACTTC. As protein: CASSVTEQETQYF.

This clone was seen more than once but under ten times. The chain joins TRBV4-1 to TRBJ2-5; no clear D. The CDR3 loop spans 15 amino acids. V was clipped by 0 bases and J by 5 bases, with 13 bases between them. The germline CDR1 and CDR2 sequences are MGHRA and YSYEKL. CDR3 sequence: CASSQDDGVWETQYF. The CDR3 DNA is TGCGCCAGCAGCCAAGACGATGGTGTATGGGAGACCCAGTACTTC.

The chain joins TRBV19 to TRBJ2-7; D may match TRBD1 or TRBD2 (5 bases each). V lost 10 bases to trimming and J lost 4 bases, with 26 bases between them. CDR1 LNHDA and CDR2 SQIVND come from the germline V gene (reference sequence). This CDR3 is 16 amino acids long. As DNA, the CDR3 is TGTGCCACCGCCCCGACTAACGGGGACCTTTCATACGAGCAGTACTTC. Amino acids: CATAPTNGDLSYEQYF.

CDR3 nucleotides: TGTGCCAGCAGCCCCCCGATCCGAGACGCTCAGTTCTTC. Its protein product is CASSPPIRDAQFF. The chain joins TRBV7-9 to TRBJ2-1; D call uncertain. CDR3 size: 13 residues. The ends were cut back, 5 bases at V and 13 bases at J, with 18 bases in the middle. The germline gives CDR1 SEHNR, CDR2 FQNEAQ (reference sequence). Full variable domain (outside the CDR3, taken from reference TRBV7-9 and TRBJ2-1): DTGVSQNPRHKITKRGQNVTFRCDPISEHNRLYWYRQTLGQGPEFLTYFQNEAQLEKSRLLSDRFSAERPKGSFSTLEIQRTEQGDSAMYLCASSPPIRDAQFFGPGTRLTVL.

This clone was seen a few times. The CDR3 protein is CASSDNHEQYF. Written as DNA, the CDR3 is TGTGCCAGCAGTGACAACCACGAGCAGTACTTC. The genes are TRBV7-9 and TRBJ2-7; no reliable D call. Trimming pared 6 bases from V and 5 bases from J, leaving 8 bases between. Germline-derived CDR1 and CDR2 are SEHNR and FQNEAQ (reference sequence). This CDR3 spans 11 amino acids.

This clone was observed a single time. CDR3 coding DNA: TGTGCCAGCAGTTACGACAGGACCTACGAGCAGTACTTC. Its protein is CASSYDRTYEQYF. The chain carries TRBV6-5 and TRBJ2-7; TRBD1 is a possible D gene (6 bases). Trimming cost V 2 bases and J 2 bases, with 7 bases left between them. CDR3 size: 13 residues. CDR1 is MNHEY and CDR2 is SVGAGI in the germline V gene.

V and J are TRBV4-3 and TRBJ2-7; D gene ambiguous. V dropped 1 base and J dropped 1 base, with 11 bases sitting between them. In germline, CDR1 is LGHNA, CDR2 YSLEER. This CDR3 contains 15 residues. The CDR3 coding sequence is TGCGCCAGCAGCCAAGCTCGCTCCGCGTCCTACGAGCAGTACTTC. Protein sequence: CASSQARSASYEQYF.

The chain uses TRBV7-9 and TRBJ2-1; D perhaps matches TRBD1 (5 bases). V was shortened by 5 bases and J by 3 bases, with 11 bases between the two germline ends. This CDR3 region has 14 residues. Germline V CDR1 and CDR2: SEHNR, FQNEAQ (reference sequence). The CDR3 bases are TGTGCCAGCAGCGTCAGACAGTTCTACAATGAGCAGTTCTTC. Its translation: CASSVRQFYNEQFF. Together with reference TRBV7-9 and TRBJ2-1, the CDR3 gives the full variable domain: DTGVSQNPRHKITKRGQNVTFRCDPISEHNRLYWYRQTLGQGPEFLTYFQNEAQLEKSRLLSDRFSAERPKGSFSTLEIQRTEQGDSAMYLCASSVRQFYNEQFFGPGTRLTVL.

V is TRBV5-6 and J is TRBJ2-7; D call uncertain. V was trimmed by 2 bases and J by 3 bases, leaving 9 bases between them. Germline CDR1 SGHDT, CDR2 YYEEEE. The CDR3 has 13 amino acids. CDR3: CASSLSQIYEQYF. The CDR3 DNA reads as TGTGCCAGCAGCTTATCACAGATCTACGAGCAGTACTTC.

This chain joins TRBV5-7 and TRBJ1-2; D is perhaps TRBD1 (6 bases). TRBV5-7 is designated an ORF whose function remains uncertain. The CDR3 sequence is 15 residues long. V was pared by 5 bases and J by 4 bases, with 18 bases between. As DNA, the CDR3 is TGTGCCAGCAGTCTAGGACCCGACAGGCCCTATGGCTACACCTTC. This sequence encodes CASSLGPDRPYGYTF.

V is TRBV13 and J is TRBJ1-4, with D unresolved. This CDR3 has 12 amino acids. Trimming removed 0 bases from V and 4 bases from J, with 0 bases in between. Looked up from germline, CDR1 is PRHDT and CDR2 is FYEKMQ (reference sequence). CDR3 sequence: CASSLGNEKLFF. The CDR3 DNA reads TGTGCCAGCAGCTTAGGTAATGAAAAACTGTTTTTT.

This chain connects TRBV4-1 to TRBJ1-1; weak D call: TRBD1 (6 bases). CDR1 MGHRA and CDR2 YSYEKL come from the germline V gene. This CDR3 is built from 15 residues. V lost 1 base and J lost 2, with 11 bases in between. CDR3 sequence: CASSQGTGFNTEAFF. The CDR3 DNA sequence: TGCGCCAGCAGCCAAGGTACAGGGTTTAACACTGAAGCTTTCTTT.

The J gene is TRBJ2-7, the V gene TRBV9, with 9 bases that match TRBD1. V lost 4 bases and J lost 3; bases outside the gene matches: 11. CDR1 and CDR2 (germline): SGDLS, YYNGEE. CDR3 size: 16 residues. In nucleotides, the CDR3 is TGTGCCAGCAGCCCACATTCCGGGACAGGGAACTACGAGCAGTACTTC. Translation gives CASSPHSGTGNYEQYF.

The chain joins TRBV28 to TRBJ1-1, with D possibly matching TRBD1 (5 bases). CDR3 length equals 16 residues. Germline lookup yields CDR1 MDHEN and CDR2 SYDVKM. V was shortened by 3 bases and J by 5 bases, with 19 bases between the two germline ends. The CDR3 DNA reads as TGTGCCAGCAGTTTCTCCCAGGGACCAATAGGGACTGAAGCTTTCTTT. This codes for CASSFSQGPIGTEAFF.

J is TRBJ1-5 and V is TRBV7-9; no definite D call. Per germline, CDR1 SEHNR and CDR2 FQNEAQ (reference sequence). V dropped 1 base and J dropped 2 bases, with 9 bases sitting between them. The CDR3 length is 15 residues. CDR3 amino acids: CASSLGGVGNQPQHF. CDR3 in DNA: TGTGCCAGCAGCTTAGGGGGAGTCGGCAATCAGCCCCAGCATTTT.

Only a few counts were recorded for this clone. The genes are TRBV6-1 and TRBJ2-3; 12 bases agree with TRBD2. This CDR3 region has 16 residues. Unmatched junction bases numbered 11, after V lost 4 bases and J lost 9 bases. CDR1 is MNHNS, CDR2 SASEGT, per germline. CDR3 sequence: CASSAPASGGADTQYF. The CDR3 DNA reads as TGTGCCAGCAGTGCCCCGGCTAGCGGGGGGGCTGACACGCAGTATTTT.

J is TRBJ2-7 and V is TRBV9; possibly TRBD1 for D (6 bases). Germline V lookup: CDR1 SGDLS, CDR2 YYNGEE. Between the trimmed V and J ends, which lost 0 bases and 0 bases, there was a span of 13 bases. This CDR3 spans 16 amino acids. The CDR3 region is CASSVEGDKGSYEQYF. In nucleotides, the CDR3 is TGTGCCAGCAGCGTAGAGGGGGACAAGGGCTCCTACGAGCAGTACTTC.

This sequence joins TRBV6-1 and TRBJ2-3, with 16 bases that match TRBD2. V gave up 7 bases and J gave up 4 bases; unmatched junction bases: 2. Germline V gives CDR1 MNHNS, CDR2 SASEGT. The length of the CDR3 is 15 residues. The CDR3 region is CASMGLAGGPDTQYF. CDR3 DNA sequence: TGTGCCAGCATGGGACTAGCGGGGGGGCCAGATACGCAGTATTTT.

CDR3 loop: CASSLVVRDRPYEQYF. The CDR3 DNA reads TGTGCCAGCAGCTTGGTGGTTCGGGACAGGCCCTACGAGCAGTACTTC. This chain connects TRBV5-6 to TRBJ2-7, with 8 bases matching TRBD1. Germline lookup yields CDR1 SGHDT and CDR2 YYEEEE. The CDR3 is 16 residues long. The V and J ends lost 0 bases and 2 bases, in that order; junction bases with no gene match: 7.

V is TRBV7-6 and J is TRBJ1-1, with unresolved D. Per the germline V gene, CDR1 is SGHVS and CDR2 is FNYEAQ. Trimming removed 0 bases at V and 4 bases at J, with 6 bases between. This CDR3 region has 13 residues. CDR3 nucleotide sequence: TGTGCCAGCAGCTTAGCTGCTATCACTGAAGCTTTCTTT. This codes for CASSLAAITEAFF.

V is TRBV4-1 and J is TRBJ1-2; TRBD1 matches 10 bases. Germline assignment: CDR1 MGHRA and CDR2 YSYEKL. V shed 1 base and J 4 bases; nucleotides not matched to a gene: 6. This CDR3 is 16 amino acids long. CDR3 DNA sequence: TGCGCCAGCAGCCAAGGACAGGGGGCGCCGTCCTATGGCTACACCTTC. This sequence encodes CASSQGQGAPSYGYTF.